These T cell receptor beta chains were read from a single sample in a study of prognosis after radiotherapy for stage I lung cancer. MiXCR, applied by TCRdb to the multiplex PCR reads, yields one record per CDR3 protein. The table has about 14,000 distinct CDR3 sequences, roughly 50% seen once. The specimen was PBMCs, collected before or after stereotactic body radiation therapy (not recorded which). The source is a donor aged 50 or older with non-small cell lung cancer. The CDR3 runs from the conserved cysteine through the conserved F or W. A D gene is named only where the DNA matches it firmly. Not all rows give a size; the values are once, few, many and, for expanded clones, a class.

D	size	V	J	DNA	CDR3
.	.	TRBV20-1	TRBJ1-6	TGCAGTGCTAGAGATTGGCGCGGCAGGAGCTCCTATAATTCACCCCTCCACTTT	CSARDWRGRSSYNSPLHF
.	many	TRBV27	TRBJ1-1	TGTGCCAGCAGTTTAAGAACCGCCGGGAGTGAAGCTTTCTTT	CASSLRTAGSEAFF
.	.	TRBV20-1	TRBJ2-3	TGCAGTGCTAGGAACCAGTGCACAGATACGCAGTGTTTT	CSARNQCTDTQCF
.	.	TRBV19	TRBJ1-5	TGTGCCAGTAGCGGGACGGCCAGGCAGCCCCAGCATTTT	CASSGTARQPQHF
TRBD2	medium-sized	TRBV2	TRBJ2-2	TGTGCCAGCAGTGGAAGTAGAAGCGGGATAGGTACCGGGGAGCTGTTTTTT	CASSGSRSGIGTGELFF
.	many	TRBV6-4	TRBJ2-2	TGTGCCAGTAGAAAAGACAGCTCCAACACCGGGGAGCTGTTTTTT	CASRKDSSNTGELFF
.	many	TRBV7-2	TRBJ1-4	TGTGCCAGCAGCACCGACTGGGGGGGGGGTAATGAAAAACTGTTTTTT	CASSTDWGGGNEKLFF
.	.	TRBV19	TRBJ2-2	TGTGCCAGTAGTATAGCGGCAGGGGCAATGAACACCGGGGAGCTGTTTTTT	CASSIAAGAMNTGELFF
TRBD1	many	TRBV4-1	TRBJ2-5	TGCGCCAGCAGCTCCGGACAGGGACCCTCCCAAGAGACCCAGTACTTC	CASSSGQGPSQETQYF
.	many	TRBV11-2	TRBJ1-1	TGTGCCAGCAGCCCCTCTAGACACCCGAACACTGAAGCTTTCTTT	CASSPSRHPNTEAFF
TRBD1	.	TRBV2	TRBJ1-5	TGTGCCAGCCTAACAGGGGGCGCGTACAATCATCCCCAGCATTTT	CASLTGGAYNHPQHF
.	medium-sized	TRBV20-1	TRBJ1-5	TGCAGTGCTAGCAGGGCTATTAGCAATCAGCCCCAGCATTTT	CSASRAISNQPQHF
.	.	TRBV3-1	TRBJ1-3	TGTGCCAGCAGCTTGAGGAGGGTCACTGTAAACACCATATATTTT	CASSLRRVTVNTIYF
.	medium-sized	TRBV7-8	TRBJ2-7	TGTGCCAGCAACCAAAGGGGGGCCGTTGAGCAGTACTTC	CASNQRGAVEQYF
.	.	TRBV28	TRBJ2-3	TGTGCCAGCAGTGATCTATCTGGGGCTTCCGATACGCAGTATTTT	CASSDLSGASDTQYF
.	many	TRBV7-9	TRBJ2-3	TGTGCCAGCAGCACCTACCAGGGACTCACAGATACGCAGTATTTT	CASSTYQGLTDTQYF
.	.	TRBV7-8	TRBJ1-2	TGTGCCAGCAGCTTGGGGTCTGATAGTGGCTACACCTTC	CASSLGSDSGYTF
TRBD2	many	TRBV2	TRBJ2-5	TGTGCCAGCGGTAGCGGGGTCCAAGAGACCCAGTACTTC	CASGSGVQETQYF
.	many	TRBV9	TRBJ2-3	TGTGCCAGCAGCGTTTTAGTGCCAGATACGCAGTATTTT	CASSVLVPDTQYF
.	.	TRBV6-9	TRBJ1-6	TGTGCCAGCAGTTATTTTGGGTTCGGAGTTTCACCCCTCCACTTT	CASSYFGFGVSPLHF
.	many	TRBV27	TRBJ2-5	TGTGCCAGCAGCGGGACCGCCCAAGAGACCCAGTACTTC	CASSGTAQETQYF
.	many	TRBV4-1	TRBJ2-2	TGCGCCAGCAGCCAAGGAGGGGCGAACACCGGGGAGCTGTTTTTT	CASSQGGANTGELFF
.	.	TRBV6-1	TRBJ2-7	TGTGCCAGCAAAGGGTGGTCCTCCTACTATCAGTACTTC	CASKGWSSYYQYF
TRBD1	.	TRBV7-9	TRBJ1-1	TGTGCTAGCATCCCGCCGACAGGGGGCTACACTGAAGCTTTCTTT	CASIPPTGGYTEAFF
.	.	TRBV20-1	TRBJ1-6	TGCAGTGCTAGAGATGACAATTCACCCCTCCACTTT	CSARDDNSPLHF
TRBD1	.	TRBV7-9	TRBJ2-7	TGTGCCAGCAGCTTGAGAGGACAGGGGGGTTACGAGCAGTACTTC	CASSLRGQGGYEQYF
.	.	TRBV6-2/TRBV6-3	TRBJ1-2	TGTGCCAGCAGCACTCGGGGGGACTATGGCTACACCTTC	CASSTRGDYGYTF
.	.	TRBV28	TRBJ2-7	TGTGCCAGCAGTTGGTTGACAGTAGGCGACTACAATGAGCAGTACTTC	CASSWLTVGDYNEQYF
.	many	TRBV6-4	TRBJ2-2	TGTGCCAGCACGAACCTCCCAGGCACCGGGGAGCTGTTTTTT	CASTNLPGTGELFF
.	once	TRBV11-2	TRBJ1-5	TGTGCCAGCAGCTTAGTCCAGGGCAATCAGCCCCAGCATTTT	CASSLVQGNQPQHF
.	.	TRBV6-2/TRBV6-3	TRBJ2-7	TGTGCCAGCAGTGAAGGTGGGGTCTCCACCTACGAGCAGTACTTC	CASSEGGVSTYEQYF
.	many	TRBV15	TRBJ2-6	TGTGCCACCAGACCCTCTGGGGCCAACGTCCTGACTTTC	CATRPSGANVLTF